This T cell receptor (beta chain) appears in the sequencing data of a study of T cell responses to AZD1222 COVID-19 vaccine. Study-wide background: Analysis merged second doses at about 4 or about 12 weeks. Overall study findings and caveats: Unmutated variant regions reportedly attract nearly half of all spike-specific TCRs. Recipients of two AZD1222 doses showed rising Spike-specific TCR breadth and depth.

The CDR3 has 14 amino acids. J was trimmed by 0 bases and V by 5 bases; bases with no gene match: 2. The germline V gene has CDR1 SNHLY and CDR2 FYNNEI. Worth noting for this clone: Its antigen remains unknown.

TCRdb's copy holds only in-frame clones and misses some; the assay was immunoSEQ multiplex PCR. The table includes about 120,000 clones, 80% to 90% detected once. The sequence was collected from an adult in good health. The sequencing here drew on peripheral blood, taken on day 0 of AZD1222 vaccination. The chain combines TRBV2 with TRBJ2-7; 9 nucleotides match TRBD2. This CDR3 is CASSFSGSSYEQYF. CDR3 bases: TGTGCCAGCAGTTTTAGCGGGAGCTCCTACGAGCAGTACTTC.